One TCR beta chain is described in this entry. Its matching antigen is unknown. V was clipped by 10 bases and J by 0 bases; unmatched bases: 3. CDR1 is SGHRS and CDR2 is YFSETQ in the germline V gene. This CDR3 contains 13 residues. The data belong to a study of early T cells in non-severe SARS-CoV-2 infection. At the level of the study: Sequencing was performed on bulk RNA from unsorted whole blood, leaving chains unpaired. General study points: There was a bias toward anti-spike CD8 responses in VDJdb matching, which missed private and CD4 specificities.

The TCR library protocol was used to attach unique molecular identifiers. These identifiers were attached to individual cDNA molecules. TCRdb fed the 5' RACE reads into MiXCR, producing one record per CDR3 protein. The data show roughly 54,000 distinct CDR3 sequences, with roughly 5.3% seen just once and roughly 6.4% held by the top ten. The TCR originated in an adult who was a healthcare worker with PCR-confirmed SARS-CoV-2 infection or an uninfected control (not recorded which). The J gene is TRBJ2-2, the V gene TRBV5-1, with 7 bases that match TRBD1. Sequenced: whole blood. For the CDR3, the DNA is TGCGCCGGACAGGAGACGAACACCGGGGAGCTGTTTTTT. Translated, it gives CAGQETNTGELFF.